The clone carrying this TCR beta chain was counted only a few times. Antigen: not known. CDR3 length: 15 amino acids. Germline loops: CDR1 MNHEY, CDR2 SVGAGI. J gave up 4 bases and V 4 bases, and 9 bases lay outside the gene matches. TCR alpha and TCR beta cDNA libraries carrying sample barcodes and UMIs came from 5'RACE with constant-segment primers. Each CDR3 protein is one row after TCRdb ran MiXCR on the 5' RACE reads. This sample has hundreds of thousands of distinct CDR3 sequences; 25% to 30% occur once, and the top ten carry roughly 13%. This sample was taken from a study of T-cell memory formation after mild COVID-19. Study context: Largely, TCR clusters stayed within a single donor. General study points: CD4+ bias marked clones expanding day 15 to 37, unlike balanced contracting clones. Pre-infection memory carried some responding clones, suggesting that cross-reactive memory joined.

The sequence was collected from an adult woman who had mild COVID-19 (a few samples of this study predate the infection). Cell type and time point are not known. This chain links TRBV6-5 with TRBJ2-7, with 8 bases matching TRBD2. The specimen was PBMCs or a T cell subset sorted from them (not recorded which). CDR3 region: CASSSTSGGQYEQYF. The CDR3, as DNA: TGTGCCAGCAGTTCCACCAGCGGGGGACAATACGAGCAGTACTTC.